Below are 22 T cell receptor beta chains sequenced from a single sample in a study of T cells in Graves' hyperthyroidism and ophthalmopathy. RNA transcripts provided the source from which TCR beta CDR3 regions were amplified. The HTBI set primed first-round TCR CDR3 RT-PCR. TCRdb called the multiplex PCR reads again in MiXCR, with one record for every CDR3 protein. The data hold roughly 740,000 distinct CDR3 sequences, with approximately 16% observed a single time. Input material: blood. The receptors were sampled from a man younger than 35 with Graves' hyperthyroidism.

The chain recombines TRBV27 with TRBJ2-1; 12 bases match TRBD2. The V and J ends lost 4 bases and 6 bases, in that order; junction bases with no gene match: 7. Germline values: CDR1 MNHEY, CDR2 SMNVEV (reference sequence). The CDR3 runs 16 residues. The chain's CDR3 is CASSSRLAGEGNEQFF. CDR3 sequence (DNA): TGTGCCAGCAGTTCAAGACTAGCGGGAGAGGGCAATGAGCAGTTCTTC.

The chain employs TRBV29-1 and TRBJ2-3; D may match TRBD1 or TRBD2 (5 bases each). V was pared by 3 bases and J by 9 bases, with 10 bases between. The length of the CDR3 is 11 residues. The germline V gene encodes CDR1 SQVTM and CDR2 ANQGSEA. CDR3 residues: CSVDKGRTQYF. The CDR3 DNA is TGCAGCGTTGATAAGGGACGAACGCAGTATTTT.

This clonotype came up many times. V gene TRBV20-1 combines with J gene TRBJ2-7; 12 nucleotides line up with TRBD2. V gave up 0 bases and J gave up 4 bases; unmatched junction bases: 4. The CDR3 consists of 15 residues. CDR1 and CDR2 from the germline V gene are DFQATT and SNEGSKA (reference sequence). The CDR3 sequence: CSARETSGSQYEQYF. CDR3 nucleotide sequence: TGCAGTGCTAGAGAGACTAGCGGGAGTCAGTACGAGCAGTACTTC.

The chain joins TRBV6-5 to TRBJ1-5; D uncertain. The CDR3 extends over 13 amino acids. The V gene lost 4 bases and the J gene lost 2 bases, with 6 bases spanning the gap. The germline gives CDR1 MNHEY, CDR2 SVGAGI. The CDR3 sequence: CASSLMGNQPQHF. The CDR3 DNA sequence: TGTGCCAGCAGTTTGATGGGCAATCAGCCCCAGCATTTT.

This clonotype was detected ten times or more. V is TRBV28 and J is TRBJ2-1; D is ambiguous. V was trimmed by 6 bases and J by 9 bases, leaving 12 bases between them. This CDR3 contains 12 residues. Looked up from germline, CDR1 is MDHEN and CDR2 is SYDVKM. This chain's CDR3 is CASSLRLGEQFF. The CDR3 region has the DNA TGTGCCAGCAGCTTACGGTTAGGTGAGCAGTTCTTC.

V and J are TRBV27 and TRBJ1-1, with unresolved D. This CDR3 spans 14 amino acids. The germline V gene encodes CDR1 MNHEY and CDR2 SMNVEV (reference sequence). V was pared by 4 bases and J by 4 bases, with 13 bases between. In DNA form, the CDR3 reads TGTGCCAGCAGTTACTTGGGCCGAGGCACTGAAGCTTTCTTT. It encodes CASSYLGRGTEAFF.

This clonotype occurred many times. The CDR3 nucleotides read TGTGCCAGCAGTTTATGGGCTAGCGGGAGGTCCTACAATGAGCAGTTCTTC. Amino acids: CASSLWASGRSYNEQFF. The rearrangement uses TRBV28 and TRBJ2-1; 11 positions agree with TRBD2. The ends lost 0 bases at V and 1 base at J; junction bases unmatched: 2. CDR3 length equals 17 residues. Germline CDR1 reads MDHEN; CDR2 reads SYDVKM.

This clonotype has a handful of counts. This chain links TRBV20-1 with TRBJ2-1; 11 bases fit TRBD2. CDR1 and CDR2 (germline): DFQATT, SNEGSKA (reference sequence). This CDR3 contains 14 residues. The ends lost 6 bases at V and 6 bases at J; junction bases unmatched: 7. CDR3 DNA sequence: TGCAGTGCGCACACCGGGACTAGCGGCAATGAGCAGTTCTTC. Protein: CSAHTGTSGNEQFF.

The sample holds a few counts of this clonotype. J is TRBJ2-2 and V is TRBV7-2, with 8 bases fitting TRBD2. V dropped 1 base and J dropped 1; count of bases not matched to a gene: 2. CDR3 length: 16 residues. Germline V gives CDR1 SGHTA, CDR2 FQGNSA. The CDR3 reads CASSLGAGGNTGELFF. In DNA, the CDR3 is TGTGCCAGCAGCTTAGGCGCGGGAGGGAACACCGGGGAGCTGTTTTTT. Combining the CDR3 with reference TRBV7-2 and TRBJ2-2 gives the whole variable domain GAGVSQSPSNKVTEKGKDVELRCDPISGHTALYWYRQSLGQGLEFLIYFQGNSAPDKSGLPSDRFSAERTGGSVSTLTIQRTQQEDSAVYLCASSLGAGGNTGELFFGEGSRLTVL.

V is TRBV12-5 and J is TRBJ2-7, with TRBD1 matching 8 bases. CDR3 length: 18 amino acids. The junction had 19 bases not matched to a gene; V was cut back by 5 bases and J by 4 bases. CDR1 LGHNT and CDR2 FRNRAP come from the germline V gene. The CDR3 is CASGHILHNQGAGYEQYF. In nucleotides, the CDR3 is TGTGCTAGTGGTCACATCCTCCACAACCAGGGGGCTGGATACGAGCAGTACTTC.

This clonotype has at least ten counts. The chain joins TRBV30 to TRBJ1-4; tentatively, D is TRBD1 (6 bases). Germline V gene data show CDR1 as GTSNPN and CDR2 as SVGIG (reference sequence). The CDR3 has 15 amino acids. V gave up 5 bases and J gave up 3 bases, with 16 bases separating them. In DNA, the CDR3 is TGTGCCTGGTCCCTTTCCGCAGGGGCTAATGAAAAACTGTTTTTT. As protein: CAWSLSAGANEKLFF.

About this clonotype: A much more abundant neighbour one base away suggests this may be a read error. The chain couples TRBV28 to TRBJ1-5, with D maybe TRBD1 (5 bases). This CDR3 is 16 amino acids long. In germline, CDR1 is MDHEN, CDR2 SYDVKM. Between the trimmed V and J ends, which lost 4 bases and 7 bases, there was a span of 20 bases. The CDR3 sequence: CASSSPRTSSGQPQHF. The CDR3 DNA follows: TGTGCCAGCAGTTCGCCGAGGACAAGCTCTGGGCAGCCCCAGCATTTT. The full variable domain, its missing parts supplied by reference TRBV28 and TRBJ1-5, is DVKVTQSSRYLVKRTGEKVFLECVQDMDHENMFWYRQDPGLGLRLIYFSYDVKMKEKGDIPEGYSVSREKKERFSLILESASTNQTSMYLCASSSPRTSSGQPQHFGDGTRLSIL.

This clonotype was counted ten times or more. Here the CDR3 reads CASSLGPDGVYSNQPQHF. The CDR3 DNA is TGCGCCAGCAGCCTGGGCCCTGACGGAGTATATAGCAATCAGCCCCAGCATTTT. The chain combines TRBV5-1 with TRBJ1-5; D call uncertain. CDR3 size: 18 residues. V lost 4 bases to trimming and J lost 0 bases, with 20 bases between them. Germline assignment: CDR1 SGHRS and CDR2 YFSETQ.

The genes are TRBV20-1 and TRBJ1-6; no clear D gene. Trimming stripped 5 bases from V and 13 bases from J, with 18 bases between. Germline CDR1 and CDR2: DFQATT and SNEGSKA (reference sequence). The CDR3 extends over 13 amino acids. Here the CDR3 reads CSAAPGGIAPLHF. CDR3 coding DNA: TGCAGTGCTGCCCCTGGCGGGATAGCTCCCCTCCACTTT.

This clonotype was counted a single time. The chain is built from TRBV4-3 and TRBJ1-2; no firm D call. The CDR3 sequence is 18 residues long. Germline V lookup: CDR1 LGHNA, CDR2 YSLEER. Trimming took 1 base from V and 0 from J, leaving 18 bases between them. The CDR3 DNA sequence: TGCGCCAGCAGCCAAGGAATGAGTCTTACCCTTACTAACTATGGCTACACCTTC. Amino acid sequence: CASSQGMSLTLTNYGYTF.

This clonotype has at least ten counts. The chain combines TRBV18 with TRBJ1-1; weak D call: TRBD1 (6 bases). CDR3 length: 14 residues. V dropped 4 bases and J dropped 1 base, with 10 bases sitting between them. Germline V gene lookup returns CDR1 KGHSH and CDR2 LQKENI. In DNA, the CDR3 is TGTGCCAGCTCACGGGGGGCAACGAACACTGAAGCTTTCTTT. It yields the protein CASSRGATNTEAFF. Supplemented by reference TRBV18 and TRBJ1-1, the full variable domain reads NAGVMQNPRHLVRRRGQEARLRCSPMKGHSHVYWYRQLPEEGLKFMVYLQKENIIDESGMPKERFSAEFPKEGPSILRIQQVVRGDSAAYFCASSRGATNTEAFFGQGTRLTVV.

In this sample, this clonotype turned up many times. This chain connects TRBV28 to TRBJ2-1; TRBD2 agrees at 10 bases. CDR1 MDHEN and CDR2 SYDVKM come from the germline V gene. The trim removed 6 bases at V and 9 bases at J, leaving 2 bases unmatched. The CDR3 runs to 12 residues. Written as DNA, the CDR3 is TGTGCCAGCAGGCTAGCGGGAGCTGAGCAGTTCTTC. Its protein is CASRLAGAEQFF.

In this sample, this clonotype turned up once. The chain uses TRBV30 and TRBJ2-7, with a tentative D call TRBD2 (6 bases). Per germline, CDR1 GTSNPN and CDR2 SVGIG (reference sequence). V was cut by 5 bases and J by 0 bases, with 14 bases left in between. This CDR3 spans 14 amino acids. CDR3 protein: CAWGPPGGSYEQYF. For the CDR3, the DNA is TGTGCCTGGGGTCCCCCCGGGGGCTCCTACGAGCAGTACTTC. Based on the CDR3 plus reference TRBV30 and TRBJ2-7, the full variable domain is SQTIHQWPATLVQPVGSPLSLECTVEGTSNPNLYWYRQAAGRGLQLLFYSVGIGQISSEVPQNLSASRPQDRQFILSSKKLLLSDSGFYLCAWGPPGGSYEQYFGPGTRLTVT.

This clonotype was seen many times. The CDR3 sequence: CASSDGGNTEAFF. CDR3 sequence (DNA): TGTGCCAGCAGTGATGGGGGCAACACTGAAGCTTTCTTT. This chain connects TRBV2 to TRBJ1-1; the D gene is possibly TRBD1 (6 bases). CDR1 is SNHLY and CDR2 is FYNNEI in the germline V gene. The V end was cut by 3 bases, the J end by 2 bases, with 7 bases between. This CDR3 is 13 amino acids long.

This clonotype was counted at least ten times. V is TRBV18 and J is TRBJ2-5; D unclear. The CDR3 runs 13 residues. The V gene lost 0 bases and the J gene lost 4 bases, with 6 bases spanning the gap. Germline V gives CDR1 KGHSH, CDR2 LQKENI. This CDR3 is CASSPPSSETQYF. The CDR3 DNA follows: TGTGCCAGCTCACCACCATCGTCAGAGACCCAGTACTTC.

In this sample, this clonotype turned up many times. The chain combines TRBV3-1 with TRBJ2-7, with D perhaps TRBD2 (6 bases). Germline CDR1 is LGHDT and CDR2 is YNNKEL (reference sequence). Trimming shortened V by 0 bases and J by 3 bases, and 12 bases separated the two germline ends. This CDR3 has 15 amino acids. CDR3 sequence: CASSQEAGRDYEQYF. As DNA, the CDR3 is TGTGCCAGCAGCCAAGAGGCGGGGCGGGACTACGAGCAGTACTTC.

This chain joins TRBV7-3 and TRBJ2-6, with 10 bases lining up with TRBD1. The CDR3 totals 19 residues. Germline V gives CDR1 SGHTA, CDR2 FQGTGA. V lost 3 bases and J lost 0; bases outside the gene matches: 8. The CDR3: CASSFSGTGDLSGANVLTF. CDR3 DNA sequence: TGTGCCAGCAGCTTTTCGGGGACAGGGGACCTCTCTGGGGCCAACGTCCTGACTTTC. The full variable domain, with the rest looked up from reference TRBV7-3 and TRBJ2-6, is GAGVSQTPSNKVTEKGKYVELRCDPISGHTALYWYRQSLGQGPEFLIYFQGTGAADDSGLPNDRFFAVRPEGSVSTLKIQRTERGDSAVYLCASSFSGTGDLSGANVLTFGAGSRLTVL.